Listed below are T cell receptor beta chains from one sample, sequenced in a study of CD4+ T cells in melanoma. The table came from immunoSEQ multiplex PCR; TCRdb's copy has only in-frame clones and leaves some out. The table records more than 90,000 clones, around 92% of them present only once. The sample consisted of peripheral blood. The receptor source for this set is a human donor with melanoma. Each CDR3 is given with its conserved first and last residue. D genes are given only for firm matches. Clone size is given for some rows only: seen once, a few or many times, or a class if the clone is expanded.

TRBV18,TRBJ2-7,-,-,CASSPEATTYEQYF,TGTGCCAGCTCACCAGAAGCGACCACCTACGAGCAGTACTTC
TRBV6-4,TRBJ2-3,-,-,CASSDGWRSTDTQYF,TGTGCCAGCAGTGACGGTTGGCGGAGCACAGATACGCAGTATTTT
TRBV2,TRBJ1-3,-,-,CASSEREFGNTVYF,TGTGCCAGCAGTGAACGGGAGTTTGGAAACACCGTATATTTT
TRBV29-1,TRBJ1-1,-,TRBD1,CSAGTGASEAFF,TGCAGCGCCGGGACAGGGGCATCTGAAGCTTTCTTT
TRBV14,TRBJ1-1,-,-,CASRRGKNTEAFF,TGTGCCAGCCGCCGGGGGAAGAACACTGAAGCTTTCTTT
TRBV7-6,TRBJ2-5,-,TRBD2,CASSLGPLAAQETQYF,TGTGCCAGCAGCTTAGGACCACTAGCGGCTCAAGAGACCCAGTACTTC
TRBV28,TRBJ1-3,-,-,CATRDGGNTIYF,TGTGCCACCCGGGACGGTGGCAACACCATATATTTT
TRBV5-5,TRBJ1-1,-,-,CASSLESTLNAFF,TGTGCCAGCAGCTTGGAAAGCACCTTGAACGCTTTCTTT
TRBV7-2,TRBJ2-1,-,TRBD2,CASSTRREDYNEQFF,TGTGCCAGCAGCACTCGGCGGGAGGACTACAATGAGCAGTTCTTC
TRBV4-2,TRBJ2-1,once,TRBD1,CASSPRQGGGNEQFF,TGTGCCAGCAGCCCCAGACAGGGGGGGGGCAATGAGCAGTTCTTC
TRBV4-3,TRBJ1-3,-,-,CASSQAPAGGNTIYF,TGCGCCAGCAGCCAAGCCCCAGCGGGTGGAAACACCATATATTTT
TRBV28,TRBJ1-3,-,-,CASSQVTATSGNTIYF,TGTGCCAGCAGCCAAGTGACGGCTACCTCTGGAAACACCATATATTTT
TRBV25-1,TRBJ2-7,-,-,CASSESGASYEQYF,TGTGCCAGCAGTGAAAGCGGTGCCTCCTACGAGCAGTACTTC
TRBV5-1,TRBJ2-6,-,-,CASRQALARSGANVLTF,TGCGCCAGCCGACAGGCATTGGCTCGCTCTGGGGCCAACGTCCTGACTTTC
TRBV19,TRBJ1-3,-,TRBD1,CASSIPGGASGNTIYF,TGTGCCAGTAGTATTCCAGGGGGCGCGTCGGGAAACACCATATATTTT
TRBV5-1,TRBJ2-1,-,TRBD2,CASSLILAGGSYNEQFF,TGCGCCAGCAGCTTGATCCTAGCGGGGGGGTCCTACAATGAGCAGTTCTTC
TRBV5-6,TRBJ2-7,-,TRBD1,CASSPGRQGWIYEQYF,TGTGCCAGCAGCCCCGGCCGACAGGGGTGGATATACGAGCAGTACTTC
TRBV7-9,TRBJ1-2,-,-,CASTQGGEGYGYTF,TGTGCCAGCACCCAAGGAGGGGAGGGGTATGGCTACACCTTC
TRBV15,TRBJ1-5,-,-,CATSRENQPQHF,TGTGCCACCAGCAGGGAAAATCAGCCCCAGCATTTT
TRBV7-8,TRBJ2-5,-,-,CASSYETQYF,TGTGCCAGCAGCTACGAGACCCAGTACTTC
TRBV7-6,TRBJ2-7,-,-,CASSQLASGSYEQYF,TGTGCCAGCAGCCAACTAGCTTCCGGGTCCTACGAGCAGTACTTC
TRBV4-2,TRBJ2-3,-,-,CASSQDGRNTDTQYF,TGTGCCAGCAGCCAAGACGGCAGGAACACAGATACGCAGTATTTT
TRBV12-5,TRBJ1-2,once,-,CASGHAGYTF,TGTGCTAGTGGGCACGCGGGCTACACCTTC
TRBV7-9,TRBJ2-7,-,TRBD2,CASSKFSGPHNF,TGTGCCAGCAGCAAATTTAGCGGGCCCCACAACTTC
TRBV28,TRBJ1-1,-,-,CASSLSAWGVWDTEAFF,TGTGCCAGCAGTTTATCGGCCTGGGGGGTTTGGGACACTGAAGCTTTCTTT
TRBV5-1,TRBJ2-5,-,TRBD2,CASSPIRLAGGETQYF,TGCGCCAGCAGCCCGATTAGACTAGCGGGAGGAGAGACCCAGTACTTC
TRBV7-6,TRBJ1-6,-,-,CASSEGLPGRDNSPLHF,TGTGCCAGCAGCGAGGGCCTTCCGGGACGCGATAATTCACCCCTCCACTTT
TRBV5-1,TRBJ1-2,-,-,CASSLRNRGNYGYTF,TGCGCCAGCAGCTTGCGAAACCGGGGAAACTATGGCTACACCTTC
TRBV5-6,TRBJ2-3,-,-,CASSPYAARTDTQYF,TGTGCCAGCAGCCCTTACGCGGCCCGCACAGATACGCAGTATTTT
TRBV27,TRBJ2-2,-,-,CASSSLGWANTGELFF,TGTGCCAGCAGTTCGCTAGGGTGGGCCAACACCGGGGAGCTGTTTTTT
TRBV5-1,TRBJ2-5,-,-,CASSFRQGETQYF,TGCGCCAGCAGCTTCCGGCAGGGTGAGACCCAGTACTTC
TRBV5-1,TRBJ2-3,-,TRBD1,CASTGQGLIDTQYF,TGCGCCAGTACCGGACAGGGCTTGATTGATACGCAGTATTTT
TRBV5-1,TRBJ2-1,once,TRBD2,CASSDAGGPSYNEQFF,TGCGCCAGCAGCGATGCGGGGGGCCCCTCCTACAATGAGCAGTTCTTC
TRBV6-5,TRBJ1-2,-,-,CASSYDRSTNYGYTF,TGTGCCAGCAGTTACGACAGATCGACTAACTATGGCTACACCTTC
TRBV5-4,TRBJ2-5,-,TRBD2,CASSPSGGNQETQYF,TGTGCCAGCAGCCCCTCGGGGGGAAACCAAGAGACCCAGTACTTC
TRBV15,TRBJ2-7,-,TRBD1,CATSRGSGTGTYEQYF,TGTGCCACCAGCAGAGGTTCGGGGACAGGGACCTACGAGCAGTACTTC
TRBV5-1,TRBJ2-2,-,-,CASSLGGNTGELFF,TGCGCCAGCAGCTTGGGTGGGAACACCGGGGAGCTGTTTTTT
TRBV7-9,TRBJ2-3,-,-,CASSSLAGQADTQYF,TGTGCCAGCAGCTCATTAGCAGGGCAGGCAGATACGCAGTATTTT
TRBV4-3,TRBJ1-1,-,TRBD1,CASSQTGYENTEAFF,TGCGCCAGCAGCCAGACAGGGTACGAGAACACTGAAGCTTTCTTT
TRBV15,TRBJ1-5,-,-,CATSRSYSNQPQHF,TGTGCCACCAGCAGAAGTTATAGCAATCAGCCCCAGCATTTT
TRBV2,TRBJ2-7,once,TRBD2,CASSLGTSGTYSYEQYF,TGTGCCAGCAGTCTCGGGACTAGCGGGACTTACTCCTACGAGCAGTACTTC
TRBV19,TRBJ1-2,-,TRBD1,CASGLLGTGGYGYTF,TGTGCCAGTGGTCTACTTGGGACAGGGGGCTATGGCTACACCTTC
TRBV7-9,TRBJ2-5,-,TRBD1,CASSHTGGEETQYF,TGTGCCAGCAGCCATACAGGGGGCGAAGAGACCCAGTACTTC
TRBV9,TRBJ1-5,few,-,CASSVAPYNQPQHF,TGTGCCAGCAGCGTAGCTCCATACAATCAGCCCCAGCATTTT
TRBV27,TRBJ1-5,once,TRBD1,CASSTRDRENQPQHF,TGTGCCAGCAGTACGAGGGACAGGGAAAATCAGCCCCAGCATTTT
TRBV7-3,TRBJ1-3,-,-,CASGTGGNTIYF,TGTGCCAGCGGGACGGGTGGAAACACCATATATTTT
TRBV19,TRBJ1-5,-,TRBD1,CASRSRDRNQPQHF,TGTGCCAGTAGGTCCCGGGACAGAAATCAGCCCCAGCATTTT
TRBV6-4,TRBJ1-5,few,-,CASSGLGGDSNQPQHF,TGTGCCAGCAGTGGTTTAGGTGGTGATAGCAATCAGCCCCAGCATTTT
TRBV5-1,TRBJ2-4,-,-,CASYRGEENIQYF,TGCGCCAGTTATAGGGGGGAGGAAAACATTCAGTACTTC
TRBV28,TRBJ2-5,-,-,CASSPFGETQYF,TGTGCCAGCAGTCCGTTCGGGGAGACCCAGTACTTC
TRBV7-2,TRBJ2-3,-,TRBD2,CASSLEYSGSSADTQYF,TGTGCCAGCAGCTTAGAGTATAGCGGGAGTAGCGCAGATACGCAGTATTTT
TRBV19,TRBJ2-7,-,-,CASSMRDGGGYEQYF,TGTGCCAGTAGTATGAGAGACGGAGGTGGGTACGAGCAGTACTTC
TRBV7-9,TRBJ1-4,-,TRBD1,CASSLRTGANEKLFF,TGTGCCAGCAGCTTACGGACAGGGGCTAATGAAAAACTGTTTTTT
TRBV7-2,TRBJ2-7,once,TRBD1,CASSARDRIYEQYF,TGTGCCAGCAGCGCCCGGGACAGGATCTACGAGCAGTACTTC
TRBV10-3,TRBJ2-3,-,-,CAISESGTDTQYF,TGTGCCATCAGTGAGTCAGGGACAGATACGCAGTATTTT
TRBV6-5,TRBJ2-3,-,-,CASSYFAAATDTQYF,TGTGCCAGCAGTTACTTCGCAGCTGCCACAGATACGCAGTATTTT
TRBV14,TRBJ1-6,-,TRBD1,CASSRSGTEFSPLHF,TGTGCCAGCAGCCGATCCGGGACAGAGTTTTCACCCCTCCACTTT
TRBV6-1,TRBJ2-2,-,-,CASSAAANTGELFF,TGTGCCAGCAGTGCGGCCGCGAACACCGGGGAGCTGTTTTTT
TRBV5-1,TRBJ2-3,-,-,CASSLGDSQTDTQYF,TGCGCCAGCAGCTTGGGTGACTCACAAACAGATACGCAGTATTTT